This record covers a single TCR beta chain. This record comes from a study of control samples from healthy donors and cancer patients. Trimming left V 5 bases short and J 6 bases short, with 10 bases between. The length of the CDR3 is 12 residues. CDR1 and CDR2 (germline): SEHNR, FQNEAQ (reference sequence). The method was immunoSEQ multiplex PCR; TCRdb's version includes in-frame clones alone and lacks a portion of them. The sample gives some 58,000 clones, 70% to 90% of which show up once; approximately 12% is in the top ten. The TCR originated in a woman aged 60-75 years with lung cancer. What was sequenced was PBMCs. This chain uses TRBV7-9 with TRBJ1-1, with D perhaps TRBD1 (5 bases). CDR3 region: CASSRQRAEAFF. Written as DNA, the CDR3 is TGTGCCAGCAGCCGACAGCGGGCTGAAGCTTTCTTT.